This entry lists 19 T cell receptor beta chains sequenced from one sample in a study of blood T cell repertoires in COVID-19. Clones were sequenced by immunoSEQ multiplex PCR, and TCRdb holds only the in-frame ones, with some missing. The table has about 170,000 clones, roughly nine tenths seen once; the top ten hold around 1.3%. Sequences were obtained from PBMCs or T cells enriched from blood (not recorded which). Source of these receptors: a human donor with acute COVID-19. The donor label of this sample is uncertain.

The CDR3: CASSLVGGQGVSGTEAFF. The CDR3 DNA reads as TGCGCCAGCAGCCTAGTGGGGGGACAGGGGGTTTCCGGCACTGAAGCTTTCTTT. The V call is TRBV4-3, the J call TRBJ1-1, with 11 bases lining up with TRBD1. The V and J ends lost 4 bases and 4 bases, in that order; junction bases with no gene match: 14. The germline gives CDR1 LGHNA, CDR2 YSLEER. The CDR3 has 18 residues.

This chain links TRBV9 with TRBJ1-6, with D tentatively TRBD1 (6 bases). The ends were cut back, 0 bases at V and 9 bases at J, with 10 bases in the middle. Germline assignment: CDR1 SGDLS and CDR2 YYNGEE. The CDR3 totals 14 residues. In DNA, the CDR3 is TGTGCCAGCAGCGTAGTCGAAGGGGGTTCACCCCTCCACTTT. Translated: CASSVVEGGSPLHF.

This chain uses TRBV14 with TRBJ1-1; 9 nucleotides agree with TRBD1. CDR1 is SGHDN, CDR2 FVKESK, per germline. This CDR3 region has 15 residues. J was trimmed by 6 bases and V by 3 bases; bases with no gene match: 8. CDR3 region: CASSHRTGAAAEAFF. In DNA form, the CDR3 reads TGTGCCAGCAGCCACAGGACAGGGGCCGCAGCTGAAGCTTTCTTT.

The chain couples TRBV11-2 to TRBJ2-7; 9 nucleotides line up with TRBD2. The V and J ends lost 0 bases and 4 bases, in that order; junction bases with no gene match: 13. Germline CDR1 and CDR2: SGHAT and FQNNGV. This CDR3 is 18 amino acids long. The CDR3 reads CASSLEGIGLAGKYEQYF. The CDR3 bases are TGTGCCAGCAGCTTAGAGGGTATCGGGCTAGCGGGGAAATACGAGCAGTACTTC.

This clone appeared once. The chain carries TRBV5-1 and TRBJ2-2; D gene unclear. The V gene's germline CDR1 is SGHRS and CDR2 YFSETQ. V lost 1 base to trimming and J lost 1 base, with 5 bases between them. The CDR3 totals 14 residues. For the CDR3, the DNA is TGCGCCAGCAGCTTGTTAGAGAACACCGGGGAGCTGTTTTTT. Protein: CASSLLENTGELFF. The whole variable domain, remainder taken from reference TRBV5-1 and TRBJ2-2, is KAGVTQTPRYLIKTRGQQVTLSCSPISGHRSVSWYQQTPGQGLQFLFEYFSETQRNKGNFPGRFSGRQFSNSRSEMNVSTLELGDSALYLCASSLLENTGELFFGEGSRLTVL.

This clone is a singleton in its sample. The rearrangement joins TRBV6-5 to TRBJ1-1; TRBD1 might be the D (5 bases). This CDR3 spans 16 amino acids. Germline CDR1 MNHEY, CDR2 SVGAGI. Deletions cut 2 bases from V and 2 bases from J, with 15 bases between. The CDR3 DNA is TGTGCCAGCAGTTACCAGGCTAGGGGCCCCAACACTGAAGCTTTCTTT. It yields the protein CASSYQARGPNTEAFF.

This rearrangement joins TRBV10-1 to TRBJ2-2; 14 bases align to TRBD2. The CDR3 consists of 19 residues. CDR1 is WNHNN and CDR2 is SYGVQD in the germline V gene (reference sequence). J was trimmed by 4 bases and V by 4 bases; bases with no gene match: 11. Here the CDR3 reads CASSAPGLAGEIATGELFF. The CDR3 bases are TGCGCCAGCAGTGCCCCGGGACTAGCGGGGGAAATTGCCACCGGGGAGCTGTTTTTT.

The rearrangement uses TRBV2 and TRBJ2-3; TRBD2 agrees at 7 bases. The CDR3 is 15 amino acids. Germline V gene lookup returns CDR1 SNHLY and CDR2 FYNNEI. With V trimmed by 3 bases and J by 3 bases, 6 bases remained unmatched. The CDR3 protein is CASSESGVRTDTQYF. CDR3 nucleotides: TGTGCCAGCAGTGAGAGCGGGGTTCGTACAGATACGCAGTATTTT.

The chain has TRBV4-1 and TRBJ2-7; 16 bases line up with TRBD2. J gave up 5 bases and V 3 bases, and 7 bases lay outside the gene matches. CDR3 size: 17 residues. The germline V gene encodes CDR1 MGHRA and CDR2 YSYEKL. Written as DNA, the CDR3 is TGCGCCAGCAGCCAGGGGACTAGCGGGGGGGCCTTGGACGAGCAGTACTTC. It encodes CASSQGTSGGALDEQYF.

The CDR3 coding sequence is TGTGCCAGCAGCTTGGGAGGGGAGGATGAAAAACTGTTTTTT. Encoded protein: CASSLGGEDEKLFF. This chain links TRBV7-9 with TRBJ1-4; TRBD1 is a possible D gene (5 bases). Germline V gene lookup returns CDR1 SEHNR and CDR2 FQNEAQ (reference sequence). CDR3 length equals 14 residues. V was cut by 3 bases and J by 6 bases, with 11 bases left in between.

The chain employs TRBV5-4 and TRBJ2-2; D is perhaps TRBD2 (5 bases). Germline V gene data show CDR1 as SGHNT and CDR2 as YYREEE (reference sequence). Between the trimmed V and J ends, which lost 0 bases and 2 bases, there was a span of 11 bases. This CDR3 contains 16 residues. CDR3 DNA: TGTGCCAGCAGCTTGGTAGGCGGGTTAAACACCGGGGAGCTGTTTTTT. Protein product: CASSLVGGLNTGELFF.

In this sample, this clone turned up once. This chain joins TRBV11-1 and TRBJ2-1; 9 bases line up with TRBD2. The CDR3 is 13 amino acids. Per germline, CDR1 SGHAT and CDR2 FQDESV (reference sequence). Trimming at V came to 1 base and at J to 12 bases, leaving 4 bases not matched to a gene. CDR3 bases: TGTGCCAGCAGCTTAGATTGGCGGGGGGGGCAGTTCTTC. Its protein is CASSLDWRGGQFF.

J is TRBJ1-4 and V is TRBV7-9, with TRBD1 identical over 7 bases. Germline CDR1 is SEHNR and CDR2 is FQNEAQ (reference sequence). The ends lost 1 base at V and 4 bases at J; junction bases unmatched: 3. CDR3 length: 15 residues. The CDR3 DNA reads as TGTGCCAGCAGCTTAGGAGGACAGGTTAATGAAAAACTGTTTTTT. Amino acids: CASSLGGQVNEKLFF.

This clone occurred once. The V gene is TRBV19, the J gene TRBJ2-1; 8 bases match TRBD2. The junction had 4 bases not matched to a gene; V was cut back by 4 bases and J by 2 bases. Per the germline V gene, CDR1 is LNHDA and CDR2 is SQIVND (reference sequence). The CDR3 is made up of 15 amino acids. CDR3 nucleotides: TGTGCCAGTAGTACGTACGGGGGGGCCTACAATGAGCAGTTCTTC. Translated: CASSTYGGAYNEQFF. Full variable domain (outside the CDR3, taken from reference TRBV19 and TRBJ2-1): DGGITQSPKYLFRKEGQNVTLSCEQNLNHDAMYWYRQDPGQGLRLIYYSQIVNDFQKGDIAEGYSVSREKKESFPLTVTSAQKNPTAFYLCASSTYGGAYNEQFFGPGTRLTVL.

V and J are TRBV12-3 or TRBV12-4 and TRBJ1-1, with TRBD1 identical over 9 bases. V was clipped by 6 bases and J by 9 bases; unmatched bases: 8. CDR3 length equals 13 residues. The DNA for the CDR3 is TGTGCCAGCAGCCAAGGACAGGGGTTCCAAGCTTTCTTT. Translation: CASSQGQGFQAFF.

This rearrangement joins TRBV15 to TRBJ2-3; 7 nucleotides line up with TRBD1. The germline gives CDR1 LNHNV, CDR2 YYDKDF (reference sequence). The CDR3 length is 13 residues. Trimming at V came to 5 bases and at J to 4 bases, leaving 3 bases not matched to a gene. Here the CDR3 reads CATSSGTADTQYF. The CDR3 DNA follows: TGTGCCACCAGCTCTGGGACAGCAGATACGCAGTATTTT.

The chain uses TRBV4-1 and TRBJ2-7, with D perhaps matching TRBD2 (7 bases). This CDR3 spans 15 amino acids. V was pared by 2 bases and J by 2 bases, with 13 bases between. Germline CDR1 reads MGHRA; CDR2 reads YSYEKL. The CDR3, as DNA: TGCGCCAGCAGCCAACCTAGGGGGGGGACCTACGAGCAGTACTTC. Protein product: CASSQPRGGTYEQYF.

The rearrangement joins TRBV19 to TRBJ1-3; D is ambiguous. This CDR3 has 15 amino acids. Germline CDR1 reads LNHDA; CDR2 reads SQIVND (reference sequence). V was trimmed by 2 bases and J by 4 bases, leaving 12 bases between them. The CDR3 protein is CASSINLRGGNTIYF. DNA of the CDR3: TGTGCCAGTAGTATAAATCTTCGAGGGGGAAACACCATATATTTT.

This chain joins TRBV10-3 and TRBJ1-6; D is ambiguous. Germline V gives CDR1 ENHRY, CDR2 SYGVKD. The V gene lost 2 bases and the J gene lost 11 bases, with 13 bases spanning the gap. The CDR3 extends over 14 amino acids. CDR3 DNA sequence: TGTGCCATCAGTGAGGACGGGGAAGCGACACCCCTCCACTTT. Translated, it gives CAISEDGEATPLHF.